These T cell receptor beta chains were read from a single sample in a study of cytomegalovirus exposure and HLA in healthy donors. The repertoire was sequenced with immunoSEQ multiplex PCR; TCRdb's copy has only in-frame clones and lacks some. The top ten clones hold about 1.6% of a sample with tens of thousands of clones, 94% of them seen once. What was sequenced was PBMCs. All receptors derive from a young man in good health and CMV-seropositive. CDR3s include the opening cysteine and the closing phenylalanine or tryptophan. A D gene is named only where the DNA matches it firmly. Clone sizes are given selectively: once, few, many, or a class where the clone is expanded.

clone_size,d_call,v_call,j_call,cdr3_nt,cdr3_aa
NA,TRBD1,TRBV6-5,TRBJ1-2,TGTGCCAGCAGAGACCCGGGACAGGCTTACGGCTACACCTTC,CASRDPGQAYGYTF
NA,TRBD2,TRBV15,TRBJ2-3,TGTGCCACCAGCAGAGGACTAGCGGGTAGCACAGATACGCAGTATTTT,CATSRGLAGSTDTQYF
NA,NA,TRBV7-2,TRBJ2-5,TGTGCCAGCAGCTCCGCGCGTCGAGGGTGGGAGACCCAGTACTTC,CASSSARRGWETQYF
NA,TRBD1,TRBV29-1,TRBJ2-1,TGCAGCGTTGATTTGGGACAGGTCAATAGCTCCTACAATGAGCAGTTCTTC,CSVDLGQVNSSYNEQFF
few,TRBD2,TRBV30,TRBJ2-1,TGTGCCTTAAAACTAGCGAGGAATGAGCAGTTCTTC,CALKLARNEQFF
NA,NA,TRBV28,TRBJ1-5,TGTGCCAGCAGCCCAGGGCAGCCCCAGCATTTT,CASSPGQPQHF
NA,NA,TRBV5-1,TRBJ2-7,TGCGCCAGCAGCTTGGGGGGCAGGTACAGCTCCTACGAGCAGTACTTC,CASSLGGRYSSYEQYF
NA,NA,TRBV19,TRBJ1-5,TGTGCCAGTAGTATAGCAACAGACGACCGTTCTAGCAATCAGCCCCAGCATTTT,CASSIATDDRSSNQPQHF
NA,TRBD1,TRBV6-5,TRBJ1-5,TGTGCCAGCAGTTGGGACAGGGCGGGTCAGCCCCAGCATTTT,CASSWDRAGQPQHF
once,NA,TRBV30,TRBJ2-1,TGTGCCTGGAGTGTAGGCAGGCCGACCTACAATGAGCAGTTCTTC,CAWSVGRPTYNEQFF
NA,TRBD2,TRBV10-3,TRBJ2-1,TGTGCCATCAGTGAGCCCCCAGGGGGGACTAGCGGGAGAGGCAACAATGAGCAGTTCTTC,CAISEPPGGTSGRGNNEQFF
NA,NA,TRBV6-1,TRBJ2-7,TGTGCCAGCAGAACCCTCAGGGGCCAGAGCTACGAGCAGTACTTC,CASRTLRGQSYEQYF
NA,TRBD1,TRBV2,TRBJ2-2,TGTGCCAGCAGTGAAAAGGTAGGACAGGGATCTCGTGGATACACCGGGGAGCTGTTTTTT,CASSEKVGQGSRGYTGELFF
NA,TRBD1,TRBV5-4,TRBJ2-3,TGTGCCAGCACCCCGAGGGGACAGGGGGCCGCAGATACGCAGTATTTT,CASTPRGQGAADTQYF
NA,TRBD2,TRBV5-6,TRBJ2-7,TGTGCCAGCAGTTTGGGACTAGCGGGATCCTACGAGCAGTACTTC,CASSLGLAGSYEQYF
NA,NA,TRBV6-1,TRBJ1-5,TGTGCCAGCAGTACCCGACAGGCCTCGGGGCCCCAGCATTTT,CASSTRQASGPQHF
NA,NA,TRBV18,TRBJ2-5,TGTGCCAGCTCACCACCGGGACTTATACTACAAGAGACCCAGTACTTC,CASSPPGLILQETQYF
NA,NA,TRBV28,TRBJ2-3,TGTGCCAGCAGTTTCCTCTATACGCAGTATTTT,CASSFLYTQYF
NA,TRBD1,TRBV6-4,TRBJ2-7,TGTGCCAGCAGTGTCGGGACAGGCTCCTACGAGCAGTACTTC,CASSVGTGSYEQYF
NA,TRBD1,TRBV6-1,TRBJ2-5,TGTGCCAGTAACAGGGGGGAACATGAGACCCAGTACTTC,CASNRGEHETQYF
NA,TRBD2,TRBV2,TRBJ2-7,TGTGCCAGCATTGAGCTAGCGGTAGTCTACGAGCAGTACTTC,CASIELAVVYEQYF
NA,NA,TRBV28,TRBJ2-7,TGTGCCAGCAGTCGAAGGGGACTTTCCCCGAACTACGAGCAGTACTTC,CASSRRGLSPNYEQYF
NA,TRBD2,TRBV5-6,TRBJ2-1,TGTGCCAGCAGTCTTTTGACTAGCGGTAGAGGGGGGTCCTACAATGAGCAGTTCTTC,CASSLLTSGRGGSYNEQFF
NA,TRBD2,TRBV10-1,TRBJ2-3,TGCGCCAGCATGTTAGCGGGAGGAGATACGCAGTATTTT,CASMLAGGDTQYF
NA,NA,TRBV21-1,TRBJ1-2,TGTGCCAGCGCCATAATGGGACAGAGCATCGTGGGCAACTATGGCTACACCTTC,CASAIMGQSIVGNYGYTF
NA,TRBD2,TRBV7-8,TRBJ2-7,TGTGCCAGCAGCTTAGTCTCGACGGGAGGGATCTACGAGCAGTACTTC,CASSLVSTGGIYEQYF
NA,TRBD1,TRBV5-1,TRBJ2-2,TGCGCCAGCAGCTTGGTCGGACAGGGTTTTACCGGGGAGCTGTTTTTT,CASSLVGQGFTGELFF
NA,NA,TRBV27,TRBJ2-5,TGTGCCAGCAGTGCAAATCCACAGAAAAGCCACCAAGAGACCCAGTACTTC,CASSANPQKSHQETQYF
NA,TRBD2,TRBV18,TRBJ2-1,TGTGCCAGTCACCTCAGCGGGGTTGGGGACAATGAGCAGTTCTTC,CASHLSGVGDNEQFF
NA,NA,TRBV6-4,TRBJ2-1,TGTGCCAGCAGCCCCCTTGGCACATACAATGAGCAGTTCTTC,CASSPLGTYNEQFF
NA,NA,TRBV21-1,TRBJ1-1,TGTGCCAGCAGCAAAGAGTTACAGGGGACCTCGAACACTGAAGCTTTCTTT,CASSKELQGTSNTEAFF
once,NA,TRBV19,TRBJ2-2,TGTGCCACTAGAGAACCCGGAGCTGGGGAGCTGTTTTTT,CATREPGAGELFF
NA,NA,TRBV7-9,TRBJ2-7,TGTGCCAGCAGCTTATATCAAGGGAGCGACGAGCAGTACTTC,CASSLYQGSDEQYF
NA,NA,TRBV7-3,TRBJ1-1,TGTGCCAGCAGCCCCACTAGTGGAGGGCAGGCTTTCTTT,CASSPTSGGQAFF
once,NA,TRBV7-9,TRBJ1-2,TGTGCCAGCAGCTCCCTTGATGGCTACACCTTC,CASSSLDGYTF
NA,NA,TRBV28,TRBJ1-5,TGTGCCAGCGCTAGGGGAAGGGTTCAGCCCCAGCATTTT,CASARGRVQPQHF
NA,NA,TRBV27,TRBJ2-5,TGTGCCAGCCCCCCGGTAACCCAGTACTTC,CASPPVTQYF
NA,NA,TRBV7-9,TRBJ2-1,TGTGCCAGCAGCATAAGCCGCTATGAGCAGTTCTTC,CASSISRYEQFF
once,NA,TRBV28,TRBJ1-2,TGTGCCAGCAGTTTTGGGGGGAACTATGGCTACACCTTC,CASSFGGNYGYTF
NA,NA,TRBV19,TRBJ1-3,TGTGCCACCCGACTGCACTCTGGAAACACCATATATTTT,CATRLHSGNTIYF
NA,NA,TRBV6-6,TRBJ2-7,TGTGCCAGCAGCCAGGGACACTCCTACGAGCAGTACTTC,CASSQGHSYEQYF
NA,TRBD1,TRBV6-1,TRBJ2-7,TGTGCCAGCAGTTATTTGGGACAGGGGTACGAGCAGTACTTC,CASSYLGQGYEQYF
NA,NA,TRBV28,TRBJ2-7,TGTGCCAGCAGTTTAAGGGGCCCGATCTACGAGCAGTACTTC,CASSLRGPIYEQYF
once,NA,TRBV19,TRBJ1-1,TGTGCCAGTAGTATAGGTCGGGGGGAGGGCTGGGCGAACACTGAAGCTTTCTTT,CASSIGRGEGWANTEAFF
NA,NA,TRBV5-4,TRBJ1-4,TGTGCCAGCAGCTCAGGACAGTCGGAGACTAATGAAAAACTGTTTTTT,CASSSGQSETNEKLFF
NA,TRBD2,TRBV5-1,TRBJ2-1,TGCGCCAGCAGCCCCGGGACTAGCGGGAACAATGAGCAGTTCTTC,CASSPGTSGNNEQFF
once,NA,TRBV5-1,TRBJ1-1,TGCGCCAGCAGCCTGGCGGGGGTTGGCTCCGCTTTCTTT,CASSLAGVGSAFF
NA,TRBD2,TRBV4-1,TRBJ2-7,TGCGCCAGCAGCCAAGCGACTAGCGGAGACTACGAGCAGTACTTC,CASSQATSGDYEQYF
NA,TRBD2,TRBV7-8,TRBJ2-5,TGTGCCAGCAGCTACGGGACTAGCGATATTGAGACCCAGTACTTC,CASSYGTSDIETQYF
NA,NA,TRBV11-3,TRBJ2-2,TGTGCCAGCAGCTTAGATCGGGGTGAAGGATCCGGGGAGCTGTTTTTT,CASSLDRGEGSGELFF
NA,NA,TRBV5-8,TRBJ2-1,TGTGCCAGCAGCTCGGAGGGAGTGTCCTACAATGAGCAGTTCTTC,CASSSEGVSYNEQFF
NA,NA,TRBV28,TRBJ2-6,TGTGCCAGCAGTAGTAACGCGGGGGCCTTGGCTGGGGCCAACGTCCTGACTTTC,CASSSNAGALAGANVLTF
NA,TRBD2,TRBV18,TRBJ2-1,TGTGCCAGCTCACCACCTAGCGGGAGTGTCTACAATGAGCAGTTCTTC,CASSPPSGSVYNEQFF
NA,NA,TRBV15,TRBJ2-7,TGTGCCACCAGCAGAGGGCTTTTCTACGAGCAGTACTTC,CATSRGLFYEQYF
NA,NA,TRBV28,TRBJ1-5,TGTGCCAGCAATTTATCGAATCAGCCCCAGCATTTT,CASNLSNQPQHF
once,TRBD1,TRBV7-9,TRBJ2-1,TGTGCCAGCAGCTTAATGGGACAGGAAAATGAGCAGTTCTTC,CASSLMGQENEQFF
NA,NA,TRBV7-9,TRBJ1-1,TGTGCCAGCAGCGTGACTATGGGGGGCACTGAAGCTTTCTTT,CASSVTMGGTEAFF